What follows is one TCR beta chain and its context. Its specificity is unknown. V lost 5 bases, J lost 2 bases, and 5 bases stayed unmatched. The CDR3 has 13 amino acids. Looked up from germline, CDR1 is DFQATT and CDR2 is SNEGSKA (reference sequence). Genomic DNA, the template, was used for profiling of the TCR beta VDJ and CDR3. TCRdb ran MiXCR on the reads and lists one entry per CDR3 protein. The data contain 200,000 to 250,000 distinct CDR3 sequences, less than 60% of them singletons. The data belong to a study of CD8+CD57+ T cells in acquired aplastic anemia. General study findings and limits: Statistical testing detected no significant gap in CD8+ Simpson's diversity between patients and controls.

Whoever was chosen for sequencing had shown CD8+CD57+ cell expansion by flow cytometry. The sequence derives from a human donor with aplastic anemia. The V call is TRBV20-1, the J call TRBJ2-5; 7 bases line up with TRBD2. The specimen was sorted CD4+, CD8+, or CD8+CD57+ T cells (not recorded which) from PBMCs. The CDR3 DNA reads TGCAGTGCTGGCCTTAGCGGGCAAGAGACCCAGTACTTC. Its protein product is CSAGLSGQETQYF.